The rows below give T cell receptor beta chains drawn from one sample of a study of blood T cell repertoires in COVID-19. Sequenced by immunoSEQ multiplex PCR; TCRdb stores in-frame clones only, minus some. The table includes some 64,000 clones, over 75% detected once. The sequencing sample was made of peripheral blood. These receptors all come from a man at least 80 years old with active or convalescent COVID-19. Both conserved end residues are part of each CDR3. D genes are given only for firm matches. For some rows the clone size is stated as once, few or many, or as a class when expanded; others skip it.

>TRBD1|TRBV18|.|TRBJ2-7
CASSPPTGGKSYEQYF
TGTGCCAGCTCACCACCCACAGGGGGCAAGAGCTACGAGCAGTACTTC
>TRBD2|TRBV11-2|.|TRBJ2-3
CASSSSFAGEDTQYF
TGTGCCAGCAGCTCGTCCTTTGCGGGGGAAGATACGCAGTATTTT
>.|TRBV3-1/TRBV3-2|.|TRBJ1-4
CASSQNRSFGEKLFF
TGTGCCAGCAGCCAAAACAGGAGCTTCGGGGAAAAACTGTTTTTT
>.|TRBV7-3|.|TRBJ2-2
CASSLAANTGELFF
TGTGCCAGCAGCTTAGCGGCGAACACCGGGGAGCTGTTTTTT
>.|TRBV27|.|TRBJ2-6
CASKIQGANVLTF
TGTGCCAGCAAAATTCAAGGGGCCAACGTCCTGACTTTC
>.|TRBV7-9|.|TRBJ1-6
CASSLEVTNSPLHF
TGTGCCAGCAGCTTAGAAGTGACAAATTCACCCCTCCACTTT
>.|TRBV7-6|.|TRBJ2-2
CASSATGGDGTGELFF
TGTGCCAGCAGCGCCACGGGGGGCGATGGCACCGGGGAGCTGTTTTTT
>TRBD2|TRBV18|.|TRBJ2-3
CASSPPGTTRTDTQYF
TGTGCCAGCTCACCACCTGGGACTACCCGCACAGATACGCAGTATTTT
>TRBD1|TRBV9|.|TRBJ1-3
CASSQGQGSSGNTIYF
TGTGCCAGCAGCCAGGGACAGGGCTCCTCTGGAAACACCATATATTTT
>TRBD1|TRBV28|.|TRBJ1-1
CASSSGQGFTEAFF
TGTGCCAGCAGTTCAGGACAGGGCTTCACTGAAGCTTTCTTT
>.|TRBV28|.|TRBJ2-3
CASEEGNTDTQYF
TGTGCCAGCGAAGAGGGAAATACAGATACGCAGTATTTT
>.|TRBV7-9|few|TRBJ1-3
CASSLLGAGGNTIYF
TGTGCCAGCAGCTTATTGGGGGCTGGAGGAAACACCATATATTTT
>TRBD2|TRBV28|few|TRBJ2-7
CASIGLAAYEQYF
TGTGCCAGCATCGGACTAGCTGCCTACGAGCAGTACTTC
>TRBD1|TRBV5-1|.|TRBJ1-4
CASSSGQGHEKLFF
TGCGCCAGCAGCTCGGGACAGGGGCATGAAAAACTGTTTTTT
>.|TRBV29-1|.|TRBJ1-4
CSVEERGQEEKLFF
TGCAGCGTTGAAGAGCGGGGGCAGGAGGAAAAACTGTTTTTT
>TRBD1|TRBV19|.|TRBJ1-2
CASSEGQFYTPPRGYTF
TGTGCCAGTAGTGAGGGACAGTTCTATACCCCCCCTCGAGGCTACACCTTC
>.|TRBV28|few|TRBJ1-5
CASRSGQLTQPQHF
TGTGCCAGCAGGTCCGGACAGCTCACTCAGCCCCAGCATTTT
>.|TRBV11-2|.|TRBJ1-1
CASSLDHSTEAFF
TGTGCCAGCAGCTTAGATCACAGCACTGAAGCTTTCTTT
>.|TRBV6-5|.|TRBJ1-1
CASSPMRGNTEAFF
TGTGCCAGCAGTCCCATGCGGGGGAACACTGAAGCTTTCTTT
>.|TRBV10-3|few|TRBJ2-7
CAISESTLGGAYEQYF
TGTGCCATCAGTGAGTCGACACTAGGGGGTGCCTACGAGCAGTACTTC
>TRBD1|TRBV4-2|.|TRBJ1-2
CASSQETGGIVGYTF
TGTGCCAGCAGCCAAGAGACAGGGGGGATCGTTGGCTACACCTTC
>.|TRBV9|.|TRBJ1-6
CASSVGHVYNSPLHF
TGTGCCAGCAGCGTAGGACACGTCTATAATTCACCCCTCCACTTT
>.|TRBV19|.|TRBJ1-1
CATNSGFSEAFF
TGTGCCACCAACTCAGGGTTCTCTGAAGCTTTCTTT
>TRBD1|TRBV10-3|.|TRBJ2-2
CAISADRATGELFF
TGTGCCATCAGCGCAGACAGGGCCACCGGGGAGCTGTTTTTT
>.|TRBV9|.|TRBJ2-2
CASSARSGDTGELFF
TGTGCCAGCAGCGCAAGATCGGGGGACACCGGGGAGCTGTTTTTT
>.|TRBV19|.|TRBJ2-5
CASSMRDQETQYF
TGTGCCAGTAGTATGCGGGACCAAGAGACCCAGTACTTC
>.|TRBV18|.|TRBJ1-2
CASSPFPSNYGYTF
TGTGCCAGCTCACCATTTCCCTCTAACTATGGCTACACCTTC
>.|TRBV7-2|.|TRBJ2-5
CASSLNRQETQYF
TGTGCCAGCAGCCTGAACAGGCAAGAGACCCAGTACTTC
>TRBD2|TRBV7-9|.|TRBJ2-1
CASSPPAQRGLPYNEQFF
TGTGCCAGCAGCCCCCCCGCTCAGCGGGGGCTACCCTACAATGAGCAGTTCTTC
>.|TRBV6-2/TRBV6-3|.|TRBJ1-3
CASSTRPGSGNTIYF
TGTGCCAGCAGTACCCGCCCAGGCTCTGGAAACACCATATATTTT
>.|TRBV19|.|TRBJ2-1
CASSILPSASSYNEQFF
TGTGCCAGTAGTATCCTACCTAGCGCTAGCTCCTACAATGAGCAGTTCTTC
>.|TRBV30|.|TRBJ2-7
CAWTRGGGYEQYF
TGTGCCTGGACCCGGGGAGGGGGCTACGAGCAGTACTTC
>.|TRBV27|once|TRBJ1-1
CASSFSGAPAEAFF
TGTGCCAGCAGTTTCTCAGGGGCGCCGGCTGAAGCTTTCTTT
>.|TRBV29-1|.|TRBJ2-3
CSVEEPGHSSTDTQYF
TGCAGCGTTGAAGAACCCGGACACTCCAGCACAGATACGCAGTATTTT
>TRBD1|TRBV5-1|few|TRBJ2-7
CASSLTGTGSYEQYF
TGCGCCAGCAGTTTAACCGGGACAGGGTCCTACGAGCAGTACTTC
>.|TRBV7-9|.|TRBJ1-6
CASSRRADNSPLHF
TGTGCCAGCTCCCGGCGGGCGGATAATTCACCCCTCCACTTT
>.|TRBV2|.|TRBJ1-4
CASSLDGGEEKLFF
TGTGCCAGCAGCCTCGACGGAGGGGAAGAAAAACTGTTTTTT
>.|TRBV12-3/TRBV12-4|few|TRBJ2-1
CASSLPGRNEQFF
TGTGCCAGCAGTTTGCCAGGGCGAAATGAGCAGTTCTTC
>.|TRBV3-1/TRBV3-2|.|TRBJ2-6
CASSLWRSGANVLTF
TGTGCCAGCAGCCTTTGGAGGTCTGGGGCCAACGTCCTGACTTTC
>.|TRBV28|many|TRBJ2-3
CASAFVSGTDTQYF
TGTGCCAGCGCTTTTGTCAGCGGTACAGATACGCAGTATTTT
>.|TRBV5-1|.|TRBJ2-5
CASSLEAGVGETQYF
TGCGCCAGCAGCTTGGAGGCAGGGGTCGGGGAGACCCAGTACTTC
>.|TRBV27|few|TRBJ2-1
CASSSDAAGNEQFF
TGTGCCAGCAGTTCGGACGCAGCGGGCAATGAGCAGTTCTTC
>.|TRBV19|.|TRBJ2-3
CASSILFDSFGTDTQYF
TGTGCCAGTAGTATTTTGTTTGACAGCTTCGGCACAGATACGCAGTATTTT
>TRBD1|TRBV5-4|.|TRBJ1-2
CASSYRTGHYGYTF
TGTGCCAGCAGCTACCGGACAGGGCACTATGGCTACACCTTC
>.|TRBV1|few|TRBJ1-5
CTSSQVRDNSHQPQHF
TGCACCAGCAGCCAAGTCCGGGACAACAGTCATCAGCCCCAGCATTTT
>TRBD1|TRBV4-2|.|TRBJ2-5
CASSQDLAGGGRFGETQYF
TGTGCCAGCAGCCAAGATTTGGCAGGGGGCGGCCGGTTCGGGGAGACCCAGTACTTC
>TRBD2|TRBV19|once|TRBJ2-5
CASSLASGRAEETQYF
TGTGCCAGTAGTCTTGCTAGCGGGAGGGCCGAAGAGACCCAGTACTTC
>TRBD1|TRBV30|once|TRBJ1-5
CAWRPSGQGAMPQHF
TGTGCCTGGAGGCCCTCCGGACAGGGAGCGATGCCCCAGCATTTT
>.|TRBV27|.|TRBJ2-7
CASSSVDSTYEQYF
TGTGCCAGCAGTTCCGTGGACAGTACCTACGAGCAGTACTTC
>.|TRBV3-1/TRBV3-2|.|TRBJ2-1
CASSQSDRPQTLYNEQFF
TGTGCCAGCAGCCAATCCGACAGGCCGCAAACCCTATACAATGAGCAGTTCTTC
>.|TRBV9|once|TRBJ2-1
CASSVVGSKEGEQFF
TGTGCCAGCAGCGTAGTCGGTAGCAAGGAGGGGGAGCAGTTCTTC
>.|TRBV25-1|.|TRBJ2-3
CASSPRTVRNTQYF
TGTGCCAGCAGTCCGCGGACAGTACGAAATACGCAGTATTTT
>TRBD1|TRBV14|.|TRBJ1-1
CATAQGMNTEAFF
TGTGCCACCGCACAGGGGATGAACACTGAAGCTTTCTTT
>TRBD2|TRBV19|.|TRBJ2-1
CASSIKGGVDNEQFF
TGTGCCAGTAGTATCAAGGGAGGGGTGGACAATGAGCAGTTCTTC
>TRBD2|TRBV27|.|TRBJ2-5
CASSPRSGRASETQYF
TGTGCCAGCAGTCCTCGTAGCGGGAGGGCCTCCGAGACCCAGTACTTC
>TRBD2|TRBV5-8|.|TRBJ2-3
CASSLGLAGVDTDTQYF
TGTGCCAGCAGCTTGGGCCTAGCGGGAGTCGACACAGATACGCAGTATTTT
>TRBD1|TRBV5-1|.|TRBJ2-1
CASSAGTGQNNEQFF
TGCGCCAGCAGCGCCGGGACAGGGCAAAACAATGAGCAGTTCTTC